This entry lists 16 T cell receptor beta chains sequenced from one sample in a study of patients and donors after allogeneic stem cell transplantation. From the RT-PCR reads, TCRdb called clonotypes with MiXCR, one entry per CDR3 protein. The repertoire holds approximately 430,000 distinct CDR3 sequences, around 15% seen once, with about 7% in the top ten. The sample taken for sequencing was blood, either unsorted or a sorted T cell fraction (not recorded which). Every receptor here comes from a human donor who was either an allogeneic HSCT recipient or a stem cell or donor lymphocyte infusion donor (not recorded which). It is not recorded whose cells these are; they may come from a transplant donor.

This clonotype occurred a few times. This chain connects TRBV5-1 to TRBJ2-1, with 7 nucleotides matching TRBD2. This CDR3 spans 15 amino acids. Germline V gene data show CDR1 as SGHRS and CDR2 as YFSETQ. V shed 1 base and J 8 bases; nucleotides not matched to a gene: 9. Written as DNA, the CDR3 is TGCGCCAGCAGCTTGTTTGGCGGGAGTAAGGATGAGCAGTTCTTC. Translation gives CASSLFGGSKDEQFF.

V gene TRBV7-9 combines with J gene TRBJ2-1; TRBD2 matches at 9 bases. From germline, CDR1 is SEHNR and CDR2 FQNEAQ (reference sequence). The CDR3 loop spans 16 amino acids. With 3 bases clipped from V and 4 bases from J, the junction kept 7 bases outside the gene matches. CDR3 nucleotide sequence: TGTGCCAGCAGCTTGCTACTAGCGGGTCGGTACAATGAGCAGTTCTTC. Encoded protein: CASSLLLAGRYNEQFF.

V and J are TRBV7-2 and TRBJ2-3; 9 nucleotides match TRBD2. Germline V gene lookup returns CDR1 SGHTA and CDR2 FQGNSA. This CDR3 contains 17 residues. The J segment lost 0 bases and the V segment lost 1 base, leaving 5 bases of the junction unmatched. In DNA, the CDR3 is TGTGCCAGCAGCTTAGTAGCTAGCGGGATGAGCACAGATACGCAGTATTTT. This gives the protein CASSLVASGMSTDTQYF.

The genes are TRBV7-9 and TRBJ1-1; D may be TRBD1 (5 bases). CDR3 length equals 14 residues. Trimming left V 2 bases short and J 5 bases short, with 12 bases between. Germline values: CDR1 SEHNR, CDR2 FQNEAQ (reference sequence). The chain's CDR3 is CASSLWGGMTEAFF. The CDR3 coding sequence is TGTGCCAGCAGCTTATGGGGGGGAATGACTGAAGCTTTCTTT.

This clonotype was seen a handful of times. V is TRBV5-1 and J is TRBJ2-5, with TRBD2 matching over 8 bases. Germline CDR1 and CDR2: SGHRS and YFSETQ. The CDR3 loop spans 15 amino acids. Germline trimming cut 5 bases from V and 1 base from J; bases unmatched to any gene: 7. The CDR3 sequence is CASRPGGPVQETQYF. The CDR3 DNA follows: TGCGCCAGCAGGCCGGGAGGGCCTGTCCAAGAGACCCAGTACTTC.

This clonotype has ten or more counts. V and J are TRBV6-6 and TRBJ2-2; D gene unclear. The germline gives CDR1 MNHNY, CDR2 SVGAGI (reference sequence). V was shortened by 0 bases and J by 5 bases, with 1 base between the two germline ends. The CDR3 length is 12 residues. The CDR3 coding sequence is TGTGCCAGCAGTTACTCAACCGGGGAGCTGTTTTTT. Encoded protein: CASSYSTGELFF.

V is TRBV20-1 and J is TRBJ1-5, with D perhaps TRBD1 (5 bases). Trimming removed 6 bases from V and 3 bases from J, with 9 bases in between. Germline V gene lookup returns CDR1 DFQATT and CDR2 SNEGSKA (reference sequence). The CDR3 has 12 amino acids. The CDR3 DNA follows: TGCAGTGCCGGGACGCTCAATCAGCCCCAGCATTTT. This encodes CSAGTLNQPQHF.

This clonotype was seen a handful of times. The chain has TRBV2 and TRBJ2-2; D remains ambiguous. This CDR3 has 14 amino acids. Germline V gene data show CDR1 as SNHLY and CDR2 as FYNNEI. The germline V and J ends were trimmed by 6 bases and 5 bases, with 13 bases remaining between them. CDR3 nucleotide sequence: TGTGCCAGCAGCCTGCACCCGGGTACCGGGGAGCTGTTTTTT. It codes for CASSLHPGTGELFF.

This clonotype was seen a few times. V usage is TRBV11-2 and J usage is TRBJ2-5, with D hard to call. This CDR3 has 13 amino acids. Per the germline V gene, CDR1 is SGHAT and CDR2 is FQNNGV. The germline V and J ends were trimmed by 4 bases and 0 bases, with 6 bases remaining between them. CDR3 residues: CASSSKDQETQYF. For the CDR3, the DNA is TGTGCCAGCAGCTCCAAAGACCAAGAGACCCAGTACTTC.

The J gene is TRBJ1-1, the V gene TRBV29-1; the match to TRBD1 covers 9 bases. CDR1 and CDR2 from the germline V gene are SQVTM and ANQGSEA. V dropped 5 bases and J dropped 10; count of bases not matched to a gene: 8. The CDR3 extends over 12 amino acids. The CDR3, as DNA: TGCAGCGTTCCCGGGACAGGGAGAGGAGCTTTCTTT. It is translated as CSVPGTGRGAFF.

J is TRBJ2-2 and V is TRBV10-3; possibly TRBD1 for D (5 bases). The CDR3 totals 14 residues. V was shortened by 3 bases and J by 5 bases, with 10 bases between the two germline ends. Germline lookup yields CDR1 ENHRY and CDR2 SYGVKD. CDR3 sequence (DNA): TGTGCCATCAGTGAACTTAAGGGGACCGGGGAGCTGTTTTTT. Amino acid sequence: CAISELKGTGELFF.

The chain has TRBV5-1 and TRBJ2-3, with 7 bases that match TRBD1. The germline CDR1 and CDR2 sequences are SGHRS and YFSETQ. This CDR3 has 16 amino acids. V shed 0 bases and J 2 bases; nucleotides not matched to a gene: 6. As DNA, the CDR3 is TGCGCCAGCAGCTTGGGTGACAGGGTGAACACAGATACGCAGTATTTT. Translated: CASSLGDRVNTDTQYF.

A single count supports this clonotype. V gene TRBV6-1 combines with J gene TRBJ2-1; D gene uncertain. V was shortened by 3 bases and J by 10 bases, with 13 bases between the two germline ends. Germline CDR1 and CDR2: MNHNS and SASEGT. This CDR3 spans 13 amino acids. The CDR3 bases are TGTGCCAGCAGTGACCCTCCGGCCGGCGAGCAGTTCTTC. Its protein is CASSDPPAGEQFF.

This clonotype was found a few times. This chain links TRBV28 with TRBJ1-1; TRBD1 agrees at 9 bases. Unmatched junction bases numbered 7, after V lost 5 bases and J lost 3 bases. The CDR3 contains 15 residues. The germline gives CDR1 MDHEN, CDR2 SYDVKM. The CDR3 DNA follows: TGTGCCAGCAGTCTCGGACAGGGGCGACACACTGAAGCTTTCTTT. Its protein is CASSLGQGRHTEAFF.

This clonotype was counted only a few times. The CDR3 nucleotides are TGTGCCAGCAGTTACTCGCGGCAGGGTATTTCACCCCTCCACTTT. Protein: CASSYSRQGISPLHF. The rearrangement joins TRBV6-5 to TRBJ1-6, with D perhaps TRBD1 (5 bases). Germline CDR1 and CDR2: MNHEY and SVGAGI. The CDR3 sequence is 15 residues long. Trimming left V 0 bases short and J 9 bases short, with 12 bases between.

This clonotype was detected only a few times. The chain has TRBV12-3 or TRBV12-4 and TRBJ1-1; 7 bases are shared with TRBD1. The CDR3 loop spans 19 amino acids. V lost 3 bases to trimming and J lost 1 base; unmatched junction nucleotides: 17. This CDR3 is CASSFTRDRASGPNTEAFF. Written as DNA, the CDR3 is TGTGCCAGCAGTTTCACCCGGGACAGAGCAAGTGGGCCGAACACTGAAGCTTTCTTT.